This is a list of T cell receptor beta chains from one sample in a study of blood T cell repertoires in COVID-19. Assay: immunoSEQ multiplex PCR; the TCRdb copy retains only in-frame clones and omits some. Among under 250,000 clones listed, around four fifths were seen once. Sequences were obtained from peripheral blood. The receptors stem from a woman aged 55-69 years with active or convalescent COVID-19. Both conserved end residues are part of each CDR3. D genes are given only for firm matches. Some rows have no size entry. The others give once, few or many, or a class for an expanded clone.

>TRBJ2-5|TRBV5-1|TRBD2|.|15
TGCGCCAGCAGCGCCCAACGGGGGGACCAAGAGACCCAGTACTTC
CASSAQRGDQETQYF
>TRBJ1-3|TRBV6-2/TRBV6-3|.|.|15
TGTGCCAGCAGTTACTCGCCAGGGATGGACAACACCATATATTTT
CASSYSPGMDNTIYF
>TRBJ1-1|TRBV15|.|.|15
TGTGCCACCAGCAGAAACCCCGGGACAAATAATGAAGCTTTCTTT
CATSRNPGTNNEAFF
>TRBJ1-5|TRBV29-1|.|.|13
TGCAGCGTTTCGGGGGGGCAGAATCAGCCCCAGCATTTT
CSVSGGQNQPQHF
>TRBJ2-1|TRBV24-1|TRBD2|.|16
TGTGCCACCAGTGATCCCGGTCTAGCGGGGGGGAATGAGCAGTTCTTC
CATSDPGLAGGNEQFF
>TRBJ2-7|TRBV11-2|TRBD2|.|16
TGTGCCAGCAGCGTAGGAGCGGGGAGAGCTAAAGGCGAGCAGTACTTC
CASSVGAGRAKGEQYF
>TRBJ2-5|TRBV11-2|TRBD1|.|17
TGTGCCAGCAGCTCCGGGACAGGGTTGCGAGGGCAAGAGACCCAGTACTTC
CASSSGTGLRGQETQYF
>TRBJ2-3|TRBV11-2|TRBD2|once|15
TGTGCCAGCAGCTCTGGACTAGCGGGCACAGATACGCAGTATTTT
CASSSGLAGTDTQYF
>TRBJ2-1|TRBV7-9|TRBD2|.|16
TGTGCCAGCAGCCCCAACTATGCGGGGGGTCTCAATGAGCAGTTCTTC
CASSPNYAGGLNEQFF
>TRBJ2-7|TRBV24-1|TRBD2|.|15
TGTGCCACCAGTGACGCAGGACTAGCGGGAGACGAGCAGTACTTC
CATSDAGLAGDEQYF
>TRBJ1-5|TRBV7-8|.|.|16
TGTGCCAGCAGCCTCAGTTACGGGGGGCATAATCAGCCCCAGCATTTT
CASSLSYGGHNQPQHF
>TRBJ1-2|TRBV21-1|.|.|15
TGTGCCAGCAGCAAAGGGACAGGGCTAAACTATGGCTACACCTTC
CASSKGTGLNYGYTF
>TRBJ1-6|TRBV7-9|.|.|14
TGTGCCAGCAGCTTGAGAGGTACCGGCTCACCCCTCCACTTT
CASSLRGTGSPLHF
>TRBJ2-6|TRBV18|.|few|15
TGTGCCAGCCGCCCCCCAGTCTCTGGGGCCAACGTCCTGACTTTC
CASRPPVSGANVLTF